The clone carrying this T cell receptor (beta chain) was counted a single time. What it recognizes is unknown. Assay used: immunoSEQ multiplex PCR; TCRdb lists only in-frame clones, some missing. The table has just under 35,000 clones, 75% to 95% seen once. This CDR3 is 13 amino acids long. Deletions cut 0 bases from V and 6 bases from J, with 8 bases between. Per germline, CDR1 LGHNA and CDR2 YSLEER. The data were obtained in a study of T cells in localized non-small cell lung cancer. Findings of the study overall: It was uninvolved adjacent lung that showed the highest T cell clonality, exceeding tumor.

This sequence originates from an older female donor with stage II lung adenocarcinoma. The rearrangement uses TRBV4-3 and TRBJ1-1; no definite D call. Sequencing was performed on peripheral blood mononuclear cells, taken before any cancer treatment. In DNA, the CDR3 is TGCGCCAGCAGCCAAGATAACCGGCCTGAAGCTTTCTTT. Protein: CASSQDNRPEAFF.